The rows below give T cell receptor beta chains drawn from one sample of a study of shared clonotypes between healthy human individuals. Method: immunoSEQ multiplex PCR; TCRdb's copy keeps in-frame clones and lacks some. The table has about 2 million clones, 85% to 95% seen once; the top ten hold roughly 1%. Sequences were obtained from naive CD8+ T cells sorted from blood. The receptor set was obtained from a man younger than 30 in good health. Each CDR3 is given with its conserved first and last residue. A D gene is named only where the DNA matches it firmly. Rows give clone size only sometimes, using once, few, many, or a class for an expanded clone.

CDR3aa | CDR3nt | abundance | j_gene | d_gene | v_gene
CASSFSGGLIYEQYF | TGTGCCAGCAGCTTCAGCGGGGGGCTTATCTACGAGCAGTACTTC | NA | TRBJ2-7 | TRBD2 | TRBV7-8
CASSLDSQETQYF | TGTGCCAGCAGCTTAGATAGTCAAGAGACCCAGTACTTC | NA | TRBJ2-5 | NA | TRBV13
CASRRGDSYEQYF | TGTGCCTCTCGTCGAGGGGACTCCTACGAGCAGTACTTC | NA | TRBJ2-7 | NA | TRBV5-5
CASSLSAGASYEQYF | TGTGCCAGCAGCTTATCAGCGGGAGCGTCCTACGAGCAGTACTTC | NA | TRBJ2-7 | TRBD2 | TRBV7-6
CASSLDDSTGELFF | TGTGCCAGCAGCTTGGATGACTCCACCGGGGAGCTGTTTTTT | NA | TRBJ2-2 | NA | TRBV5-4
CASSIPGTGESETQYF | TGTGCCAGTAGTATACCCGGGACAGGGGAATCGGAGACCCAGTACTTC | NA | TRBJ2-5 | TRBD1 | TRBV19
CASSVEVGLAGVDTQYF | TGTGCCAGCAGCGTAGAAGTAGGGCTAGCGGGAGTGGATACGCAGTATTTT | NA | TRBJ2-3 | TRBD2 | TRBV9
CASSLSTGYGYTF | TGTGCCAGCAGTTTATCGACAGGCTATGGCTACACCTTC | NA | TRBJ1-2 | NA | TRBV27
CASSPLEESYGYTF | TGTGCCAGCTCACCACTTGAGGAAAGCTATGGCTACACCTTC | NA | TRBJ1-2 | NA | TRBV18
CSVEPALGGNTIYF | TGCAGCGTTGAACCAGCCTTGGGAGGAAACACCATATATTTT | few | TRBJ1-3 | NA | TRBV29-1
CASSLDGNIVWGSPYEQYF | TGCGCCAGCAGCTTGGACGGTAATATCGTGTGGGGATCACCCTACGAGCAGTACTTC | NA | TRBJ2-7 | NA | TRBV5-1
CASSPPAGLRETQYF | TGTGCCAGCAGCCCCCCCGCAGGACTTCGGGAGACCCAGTACTTC | NA | TRBJ2-5 | NA | TRBV7-9
CASSKAGGTYIQYF | TGTGCCAGCAGCAAAGCGGGAGGGACCTACATTCAGTACTTC | NA | TRBJ2-4 | NA | TRBV21-1
CASSPPPGRGSYEQYF | TGTGCCAGCTCACCCCCCCCGGGCAGGGGTTCCTACGAGCAGTACTTC | NA | TRBJ2-7 | NA | TRBV18
CASSVGAGGPRETQYF | TGTGCCAGCAGCGTAGGAGCGGGAGGGCCGCGAGAGACCCAGTACTTC | NA | TRBJ2-5 | TRBD2 | TRBV9
CATDRLAGGMEQYF | TGTGCCACAGATCGTCTAGCGGGAGGAATGGAGCAGTACTTC | NA | TRBJ2-7 | TRBD2 | TRBV7-2
CASRLATEAFF | TGTGCAAGTCGCTTAGCCACTGAAGCTTTCTTT | NA | TRBJ1-1 | NA | TRBV12-2
CASSLGKQGASEQYF | TGTGCCAGCAGTTTGGGGAAACAGGGGGCGAGTGAGCAGTACTTC | NA | TRBJ2-7 | TRBD1 | TRBV27
CASSYGQGAGYGYTF | TGTGCCAGCAGTTACGGTCAGGGGGCGGGCTATGGCTACACCTTC | once | TRBJ1-2 | TRBD1 | TRBV6-5
CAWSRDKAANTEAFF | TGTGCCTGGAGTCGGGACAAAGCTGCAAACACTGAAGCTTTCTTT | NA | TRBJ1-1 | NA | TRBV30
CASSLSWEKQETQYF | TGTGCCAGCAGCTTATCGTGGGAGAAACAAGAGACCCAGTACTTC | NA | TRBJ2-5 | NA | TRBV7-9
CASSLEGADIQYF | TGTGCCAGCAGCTTAGAAGGGGCGGACATTCAGTACTTC | once | TRBJ2-4 | NA | TRBV7-9
CASTPGDGGPYEQYF | TGCGCCAGCACCCCTGGGGACGGGGGGCCCTACGAGCAGTACTTC | NA | TRBJ2-7 | NA | TRBV5-1